This T cell receptor (beta chain) was identified during a study of T cells after yellow fever vaccination (dated by TCRdb to the late 2010s). Regarding the study in general: The SMART-Seq v4 Ultra Low Input RNA kit was used to prepare libraries from fractions with low cell numbers. Two healthy male donors, one aged 18 to 29 and one aged 30 to 40 years, made up the cohort. To track T-cell clones before and after primary and booster YFV17D yellow fever vaccination, bulk TCR alpha and beta repertoires were sequenced longitudinally. Blood samples were taken at several timepoints before and after primary and secondary immunization, and bulk PBMC replicates and cell subsets were isolated.

This specimen's treatment or condition label, per the study, means: live attenuated yellow fever vaccine strain. A standard Ficoll-Paque protocol was used to isolate PBMCs from peripheral blood. CD4 and CD8 T-cell fractions were isolated with Dynabeads CD4 and CD8 positive selection kits. TriZol was used to extract RNA from bulk PBMCs, CD4 and CD8 fractions, and dextramer-positive and dextramer-negative fractions. The sample holds many counts of this clonotype. The target of this receptor is not known. Base-call qualities are not available, and no considerably larger clone is one nucleotide away. The germline V and J ends show losses of 5 bases and 4 bases respectively, and no gene match explains 5 bases of the junction. The CDR3 runs 15 residues from the cysteine to the phenylalanine. Left in the record is the CDR3 DNA by itself, 45 bases read in frame from the first base. Synthesis of TCR cDNA relied on 5'RACE template switching, a step that introduced a universal primer site along with unique molecular identifiers. Priming for cDNA synthesis came from both the TCR alpha and TCR beta constant segments. Libraries were amplified in two PCR steps, with sample barcodes and sequencing adapters added in the second step. Libraries were sequenced on Illumina HiSeq 2500 (2x100 bp) or NovaSeq (2x150 bp). The original methods were these. MIGEC was used to demultiplex reads and collapse the reads into UMI consensus sequences, and MiXCR was used for V(D)J alignment. Vaccine-responding clonotypes were identified with edgeR using replicate PBMC samples, with FDR below 0.01 and a log2 fold change above 5 up to day 15 being required. Each bulk clonotype received a CD4 or CD8 identity based on whether the sequenced CD4 or CD8 repertoire contained that clonotype at higher abundance. The public sequencing data were trimmed at Q25 with fastp and processed into clonotypes with MiXCR by TCRdb, which kept only in-frame beta chains. Every distinct CDR3 protein forms one entry, paired with its most common genes and DNA. The V and J calls shown here were made by TCRdb, not taken from the authors' results. The sample profile shows more than 65,000 distinct CDR3 sequences; around 7.9% of them were found once. The ten largest clones capture about 27% of the sample.

General study outcomes and caveats: Compared with the primary T-cell response, the secondary T-cell response was weaker but faster, peaking on day 5 rather than day 15. A small fraction of clonotypes showed up in both the CD4 and CD8 compartments, probably as a result of convergent recombination. Most clones expanded after primary vaccination were re-detected after the booster (around 96% of CD4 and approximately 89% of CD8), suggesting broad memory maintenance. Because abundant contaminating clonotypes from the bulk population could be contained in FACS-sorted repertoires, computational filtering was required. Because only a couple of donors were included in the study, the extent to which the findings can be generalized is limited.

This TCR was recovered from a man between 18 and 35 years old who received the YFV17D yellow fever vaccine. The sequencing here drew on CD8+ T cells sorted from PBMCs, taken 10 days after the first yellow fever vaccination. This chain is built from TRBV12-3 or TRBV12-4 and TRBJ2-3; 11 central bases correspond to TRBD2. The base sequence is TGTGCCAGCAGTACTAGCGGGGGCAGCTCAGATACGCAGTATTTT. It translates to CASSTSGGSSDTQYF.